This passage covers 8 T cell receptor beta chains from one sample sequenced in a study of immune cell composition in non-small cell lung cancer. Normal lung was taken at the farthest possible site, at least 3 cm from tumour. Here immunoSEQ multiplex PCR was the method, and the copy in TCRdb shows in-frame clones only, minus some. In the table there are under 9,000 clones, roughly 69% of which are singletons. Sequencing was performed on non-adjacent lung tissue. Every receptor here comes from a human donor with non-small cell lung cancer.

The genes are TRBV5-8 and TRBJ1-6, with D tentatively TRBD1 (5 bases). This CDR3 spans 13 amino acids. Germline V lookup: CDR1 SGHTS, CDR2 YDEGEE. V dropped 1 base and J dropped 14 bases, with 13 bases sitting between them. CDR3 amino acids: CASSLIAGVTLHF. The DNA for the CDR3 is TGTGCCAGCAGCTTGATAGCGGGGGTCACCCTCCACTTT.

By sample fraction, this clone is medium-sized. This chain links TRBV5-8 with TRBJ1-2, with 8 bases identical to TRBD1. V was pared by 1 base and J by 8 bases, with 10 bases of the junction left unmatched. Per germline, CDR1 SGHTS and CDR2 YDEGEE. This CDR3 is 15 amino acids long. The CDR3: CASSLFRGRQGGYTF. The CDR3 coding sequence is TGTGCCAGCAGCTTGTTCAGGGGGCGTCAGGGAGGCTACACCTTC.

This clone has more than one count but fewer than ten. In nucleotides, the CDR3 is TGTGCCAGCAGTGATACTTCTAGCACAGATACGCAGTATTTT. Translating it yields CASSDTSSTDTQYF. J is TRBJ2-3 and V is TRBV6-1; D ambiguous. The V and J ends lost 3 bases and 0 bases respectively, with 7 bases between them. CDR1 is MNHNS, CDR2 SASEGT, per germline. The CDR3 totals 14 residues.

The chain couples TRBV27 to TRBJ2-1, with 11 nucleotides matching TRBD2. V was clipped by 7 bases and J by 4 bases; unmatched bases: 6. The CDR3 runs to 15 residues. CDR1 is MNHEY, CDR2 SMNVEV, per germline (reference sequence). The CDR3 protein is CASTISGGGYNEQFF. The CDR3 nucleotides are TGTGCCAGCACCATTAGCGGGGGGGGTTACAATGAGCAGTTCTTC.

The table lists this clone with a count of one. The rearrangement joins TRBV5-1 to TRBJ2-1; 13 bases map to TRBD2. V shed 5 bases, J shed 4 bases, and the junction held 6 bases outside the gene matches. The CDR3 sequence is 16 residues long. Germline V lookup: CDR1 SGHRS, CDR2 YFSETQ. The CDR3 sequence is CASSRWTSGGYNEQFF. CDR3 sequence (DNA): TGCGCCAGCAGTCGTTGGACTAGCGGGGGTTACAATGAGCAGTTCTTC.

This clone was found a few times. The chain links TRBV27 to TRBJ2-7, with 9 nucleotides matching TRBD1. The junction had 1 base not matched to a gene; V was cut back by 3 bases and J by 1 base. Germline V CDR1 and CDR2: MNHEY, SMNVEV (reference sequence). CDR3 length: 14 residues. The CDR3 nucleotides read TGTGCCAGCAGTTTGGGGACAGGGTCCTACGAGCAGTACTTC. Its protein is CASSLGTGSYEQYF.

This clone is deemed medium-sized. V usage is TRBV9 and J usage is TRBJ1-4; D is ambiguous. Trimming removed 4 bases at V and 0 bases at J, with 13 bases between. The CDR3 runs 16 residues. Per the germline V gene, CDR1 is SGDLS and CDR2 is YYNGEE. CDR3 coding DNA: TGTGCCAGCAGCATACACCAGGATCCAACTAATGAAAAACTGTTTTTT. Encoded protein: CASSIHQDPTNEKLFF.

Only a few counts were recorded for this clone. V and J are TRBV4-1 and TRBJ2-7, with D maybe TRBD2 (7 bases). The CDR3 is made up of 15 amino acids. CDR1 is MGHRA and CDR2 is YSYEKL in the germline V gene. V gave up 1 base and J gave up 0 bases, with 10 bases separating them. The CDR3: CASSQAGGYSYEQYF. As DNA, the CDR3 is TGCGCCAGCAGCCAAGCGGGGGGCTACTCCTACGAGCAGTACTTC.